This T cell receptor (beta chain) was recovered during a study of blood T cell repertoires in COVID-19. Study-wide background: Samples taken during acute and convalescent COVID-19 were collected in the United States, Italy and Spain.

Sequencing was performed with immunoSEQ multiplex PCR; in TCRdb, only in-frame clones are kept and a portion is missing. Here the sample spans roughly 380,000 clones, roughly 90% being singletons. This CDR3 comprises 15 residues. CDR1 and CDR2 from the germline V gene are KGHSH and LQKENI. Trimming removed 5 bases from V and 2 bases from J; junction bases left unmatched: 3. What was sequenced was PBMCs or T cells enriched from blood (not recorded which). This receptor was obtained from a woman aged 30 to 39 who had been exposed to COVID-19. The chain couples TRBV18 to TRBJ1-5, with TRBD1 identical over 10 bases. CDR3 residues: CASSTGTGGNQPQHF. CDR3 in DNA: TGTGCCAGCTCAACCGGGACAGGGGGCAATCAGCCCCAGCATTTT.